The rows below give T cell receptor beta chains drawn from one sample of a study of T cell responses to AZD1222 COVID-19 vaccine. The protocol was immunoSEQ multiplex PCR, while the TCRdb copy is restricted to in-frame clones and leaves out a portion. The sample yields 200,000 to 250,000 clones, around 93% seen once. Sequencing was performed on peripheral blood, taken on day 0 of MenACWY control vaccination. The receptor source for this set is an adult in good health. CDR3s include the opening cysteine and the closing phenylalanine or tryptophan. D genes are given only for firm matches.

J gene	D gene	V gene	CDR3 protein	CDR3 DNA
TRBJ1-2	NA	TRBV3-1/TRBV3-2	CASSQDRGGNYGYTF	TGTGCCAGCAGCCAAGATCGGGGCGGGAACTATGGCTACACCTTC
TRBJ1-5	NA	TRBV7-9	CASSFSGTNQPQHF	TGTGCCAGCAGCTTTTCAGGAACCAATCAGCCCCAGCATTTT
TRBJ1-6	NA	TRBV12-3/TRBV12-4	CASSSGYSPLHF	TGTGCCAGCAGCTCAGGGTATTCACCCCTCCACTTT
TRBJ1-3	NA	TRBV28	CASSYNSGNTIYF	TGTGCCAGCAGCTACAACTCTGGAAACACCATATATTTT
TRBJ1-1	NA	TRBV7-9	CASSLGWSAFF	TGTGCCAGCAGCTTAGGATGGTCAGCTTTCTTT
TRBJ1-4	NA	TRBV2	CASTAGRGEKLFF	TGTGCCAGCACGGCAGGGAGAGGTGAAAAACTGTTTTTT
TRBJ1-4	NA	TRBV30	CAWSSGTGEKLFF	TGTGCCTGGAGTTCAGGGACCGGAGAAAAACTGTTTTTT
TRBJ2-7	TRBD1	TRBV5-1	CASSLVTGSSEQYF	TGCGCCAGCAGCTTGGTGACAGGGTCTAGCGAGCAGTACTTC
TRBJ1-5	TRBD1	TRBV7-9	CASSPQGVRPQHF	TGTGCCAGCAGCCCACAGGGGGTAAGGCCCCAGCATTTT
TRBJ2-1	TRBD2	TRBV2	CASSEGLAGGLKFF	TGTGCCAGCAGTGAAGGGCTAGCGGGGGGGCTTAAGTTCTTC